Listed below are T cell receptor beta chains from one sample, sequenced in a study of blood T cell repertoires in COVID-19. Produced via immunoSEQ multiplex PCR; TCRdb's table is partial and in-frame only. The repertoire holds 210,000 or so clones, roughly 90% seen once, with around 7% in the top ten. Material for sequencing was peripheral blood. The receptors stem from a man aged 40-50 years with acute or convalescent COVID-19. The CDR3 runs from the conserved cysteine through the conserved F or W. Each record gives: V gene, clone size, D gene, J gene, CDR3 protein, CDR3 DNA. The D gene is left open where the match is weak. Clone sizes are given selectively: once, few, many, or a class where the clone is expanded.

V gene: TRBV7-9; clone size: few; D gene: .; J gene: TRBJ1-2; CDR3 protein: CASSPRKGSSSEYGYTF; CDR3 DNA: TGTGCCAGCAGCCCCCGGAAGGGGTCCTCAAGCGAGTATGGCTACACCTTC
V gene: TRBV7-9; clone size: once; D gene: TRBD2; J gene: TRBJ2-4; CDR3 protein: CASSLGREDIQYF; CDR3 DNA: TGTGCCAGCAGCCTCGGGAGGGAGGACATTCAGTACTTC
V gene: TRBV4-3; clone size: .; D gene: .; J gene: TRBJ1-1; CDR3 protein: CASSQDPAFF; CDR3 DNA: TGCGCCAGCAGCCAAGACCCTGCTTTCTTT
V gene: TRBV20-1; clone size: .; D gene: .; J gene: TRBJ2-1; CDR3 protein: CSAGTWNEQFF; CDR3 DNA: TGCAGTGCGGGCACGTGGAATGAGCAGTTCTTC
V gene: TRBV30; clone size: .; D gene: .; J gene: TRBJ2-7; CDR3 protein: CAWNRGGDEQYF; CDR3 DNA: TGTGCCTGGAACAGGGGCGGGGACGAGCAGTACTTC
V gene: TRBV9; clone size: once; D gene: .; J gene: TRBJ2-5; CDR3 protein: CASSVGGVRETQYF; CDR3 DNA: TGTGCCAGCAGCGTAGGGGGGGTTCGAGAGACCCAGTACTTC
V gene: TRBV13; clone size: .; D gene: .; J gene: TRBJ2-3; CDR3 protein: CASSLAGTDTQYF; CDR3 DNA: TGTGCCAGCAGCTTAGCGGGCACAGATACGCAGTATTTT
V gene: TRBV7-7; clone size: .; D gene: TRBD2; J gene: TRBJ2-2; CDR3 protein: CASSPSGGNTGELFF; CDR3 DNA: TGTGCCAGCAGCCCTAGCGGGGGGAACACCGGGGAGCTGTTTTTT
V gene: TRBV11-2; clone size: .; D gene: TRBD2; J gene: TRBJ2-3; CDR3 protein: CASSLREGGGTDTQYF; CDR3 DNA: TGTGCCAGCAGCTTAAGGGAGGGCGGGGGTACAGATACGCAGTATTTT
V gene: TRBV7-8; clone size: .; D gene: .; J gene: TRBJ2-7; CDR3 protein: CASSLGQGPYYEQYF; CDR3 DNA: TGTGCCAGCAGCTTAGGGCAGGGGCCGTACTACGAGCAGTACTTC
V gene: TRBV2; clone size: .; D gene: TRBD1; J gene: TRBJ1-3; CDR3 protein: CASSGQGFGNTIYF; CDR3 DNA: TGTGCCAGCAGCGGACAGGGGTTTGGAAACACCATATATTTT
V gene: TRBV6-2/TRBV6-3; clone size: .; D gene: .; J gene: TRBJ2-1; CDR3 protein: CASSYFGTYNEQFF; CDR3 DNA: TGTGCCAGCAGTTACTTCGGGACTTACAATGAGCAGTTCTTC
V gene: TRBV5-1; clone size: .; D gene: .; J gene: TRBJ1-1; CDR3 protein: CASSLGRYTEAFF; CDR3 DNA: TGCGCCAGCAGCTTGGGGCGGTACACTGAAGCTTTCTTT
V gene: TRBV19; clone size: .; D gene: TRBD1; J gene: TRBJ1-2; CDR3 protein: CAASPGQGNYGYTF; CDR3 DNA: TGTGCCGCATCCCCTGGACAGGGGAACTATGGCTACACCTTC
V gene: TRBV6-5; clone size: .; D gene: TRBD1; J gene: TRBJ1-4; CDR3 protein: CASSYRDRGNEKLFF; CDR3 DNA: TGTGCCAGCAGTTACCGGGACAGGGGTAATGAAAAACTGTTTTTT
V gene: TRBV10-1; clone size: .; D gene: TRBD1; J gene: TRBJ1-1; CDR3 protein: CACSGGGMNTEAFF; CDR3 DNA: TGCGCCTGCTCCGGAGGGGGCATGAACACTGAAGCTTTCTTT
V gene: TRBV2; clone size: .; D gene: TRBD1; J gene: TRBJ2-5; CDR3 protein: CASSVPGQGREETQYF; CDR3 DNA: TGTGCCAGCAGTGTCCCGGGACAGGGGAGGGAAGAGACCCAGTACTTC
V gene: TRBV7-3; clone size: once; D gene: .; J gene: TRBJ1-2; CDR3 protein: CASSPLGGRNYGYTF; CDR3 DNA: TGTGCCAGCAGCCCTTTGGGAGGGCGCAACTATGGCTACACCTTC
V gene: TRBV3-1/TRBV3-2; clone size: .; D gene: .; J gene: TRBJ2-2; CDR3 protein: CASSRGVGNTGELFF; CDR3 DNA: TGTGCCAGCAGTCGCGGGGTTGGGAACACCGGGGAGCTGTTTTTT
V gene: TRBV24-1; clone size: .; D gene: TRBD2; J gene: TRBJ2-1; CDR3 protein: CATSGPTGLAGFNEQFF; CDR3 DNA: TGTGCCACCAGTGGGCCCACAGGACTAGCGGGGTTCAATGAGCAGTTCTTC
V gene: TRBV5-1; clone size: .; D gene: .; J gene: TRBJ1-4; CDR3 protein: CASSLQGQNEKLFF; CDR3 DNA: TGCGCCAGCAGCCTACAGGGCCAGAATGAAAAACTGTTTTTT
V gene: TRBV30; clone size: .; D gene: .; J gene: TRBJ2-3; CDR3 protein: CAWSVLSGGTQYF; CDR3 DNA: TGTGCCTGGAGTGTACTATCGGGGGGCACGCAGTATTTT
V gene: TRBV10-2; clone size: .; D gene: TRBD1; J gene: TRBJ1-6; CDR3 protein: CACQALTGAYNSPLHF; CDR3 DNA: TGCGCCTGTCAAGCTCTGACAGGGGCGTATAATTCACCCCTCCACTTT
V gene: TRBV18; clone size: .; D gene: .; J gene: TRBJ2-1; CDR3 protein: CASSPLLSPRNEQFF; CDR3 DNA: TGTGCCAGCTCACCCCTTCTCTCCCCGCGCAATGAGCAGTTCTTC